This T cell receptor (beta chain) was captured in a study of cytomegalovirus exposure and HLA in healthy donors. This clone occurred a few times. As yet, its antigen is unknown. Regarding the study as a whole: Specificity of a few CMV-associated chains for CMV antigens was verified in vitro.

Germline V gene data show CDR1 as MNHEY and CDR2 as SVGAGI. CDR3 length: 15 residues. Trimming at V came to 4 bases and at J to 6 bases, leaving 7 bases not matched to a gene. PCR involved 60 Vbeta and 13 Jbeta primers. Assay: immunoSEQ multiplex PCR; the TCRdb copy retains only in-frame clones and omits some. The sample lists roughly 97,000 clones, about 9.5% occurring once. The gene calls are TRBV6-5 and TRBJ1-5, with 9 bases identical to TRBD1. The material sequenced was PBMCs. The sequence derives from a man aged 40-49 years in good health and CMV-seropositive. The CDR3 coding sequence is TGTGCCAGCAGTTCCACCGGGACAGGGAGTCAGCCCCAGCATTTT. Protein: CASSSTGTGSQPQHF.